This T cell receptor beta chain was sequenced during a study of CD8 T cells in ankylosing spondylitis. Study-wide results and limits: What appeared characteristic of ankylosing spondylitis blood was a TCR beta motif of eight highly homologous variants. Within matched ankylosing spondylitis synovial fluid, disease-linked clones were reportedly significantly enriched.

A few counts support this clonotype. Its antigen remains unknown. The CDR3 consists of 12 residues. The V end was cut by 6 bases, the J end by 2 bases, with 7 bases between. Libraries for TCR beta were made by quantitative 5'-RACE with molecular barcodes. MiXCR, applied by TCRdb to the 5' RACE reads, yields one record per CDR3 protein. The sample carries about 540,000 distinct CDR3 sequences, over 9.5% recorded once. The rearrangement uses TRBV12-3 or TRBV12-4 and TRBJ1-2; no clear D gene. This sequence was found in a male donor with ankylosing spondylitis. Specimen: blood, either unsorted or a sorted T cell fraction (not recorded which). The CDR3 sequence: CASRPGNYGYTF. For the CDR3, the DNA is TGTGCCAGCAGACCGGGGAACTATGGCTACACCTTC.